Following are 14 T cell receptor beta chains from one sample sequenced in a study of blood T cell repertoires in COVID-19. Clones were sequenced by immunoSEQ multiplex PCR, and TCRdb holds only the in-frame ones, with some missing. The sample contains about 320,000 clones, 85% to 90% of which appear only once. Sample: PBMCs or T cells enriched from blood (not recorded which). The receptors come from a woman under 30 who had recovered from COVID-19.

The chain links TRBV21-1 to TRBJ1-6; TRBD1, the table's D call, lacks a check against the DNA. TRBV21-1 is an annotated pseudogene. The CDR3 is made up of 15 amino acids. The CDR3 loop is CASSKGGRVFGPLHF. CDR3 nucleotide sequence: TGTGCCAGCAGCAAAGGGGGCAGGGTTTTCGGTCCCCTCCACTTT.

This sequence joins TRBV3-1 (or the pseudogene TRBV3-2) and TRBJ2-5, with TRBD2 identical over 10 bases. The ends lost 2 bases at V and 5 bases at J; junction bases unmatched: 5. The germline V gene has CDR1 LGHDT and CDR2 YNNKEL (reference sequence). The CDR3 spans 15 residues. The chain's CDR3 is CASSQWSSGGETQYF. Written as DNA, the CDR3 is TGTGCCAGCAGCCAATGGTCTAGCGGGGGCGAGACCCAGTACTTC.

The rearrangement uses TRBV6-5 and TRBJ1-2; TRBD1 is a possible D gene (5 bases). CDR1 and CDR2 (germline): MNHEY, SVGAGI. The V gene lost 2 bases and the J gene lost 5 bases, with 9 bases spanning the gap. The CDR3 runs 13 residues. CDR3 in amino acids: CASSYDSHYGYTF. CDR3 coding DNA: TGTGCCAGCAGTTACGACAGCCATTATGGCTACACCTTC.

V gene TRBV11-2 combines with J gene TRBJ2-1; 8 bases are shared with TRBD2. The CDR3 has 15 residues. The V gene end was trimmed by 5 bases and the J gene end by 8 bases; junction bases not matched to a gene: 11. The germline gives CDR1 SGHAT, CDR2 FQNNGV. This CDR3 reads CASSPSGTRGHEQFF. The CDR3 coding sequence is TGTGCCAGCAGCCCTTCCGGGACTAGAGGGCATGAGCAGTTCTTC.

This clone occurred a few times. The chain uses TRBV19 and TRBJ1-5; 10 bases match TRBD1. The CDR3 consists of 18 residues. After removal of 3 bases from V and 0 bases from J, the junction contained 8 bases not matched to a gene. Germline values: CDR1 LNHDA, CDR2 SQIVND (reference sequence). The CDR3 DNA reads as TGTGCCAGTAGTATTTGGACAGGGGGTTTGAATAGCAATCAGCCCCAGCATTTT. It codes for CASSIWTGGLNSNQPQHF.

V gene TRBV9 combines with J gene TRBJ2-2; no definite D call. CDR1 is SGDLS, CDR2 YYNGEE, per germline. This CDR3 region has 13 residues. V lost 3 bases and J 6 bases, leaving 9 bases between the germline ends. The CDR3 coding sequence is TGTGCCAGCAGCGCCACCGGTGCCGGGGAGCTGTTTTTT. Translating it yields CASSATGAGELFF.

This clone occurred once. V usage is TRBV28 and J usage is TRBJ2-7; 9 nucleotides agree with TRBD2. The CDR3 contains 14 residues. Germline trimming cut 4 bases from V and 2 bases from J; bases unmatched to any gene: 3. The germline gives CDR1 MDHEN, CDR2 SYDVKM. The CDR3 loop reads CASSSASGTYEQYF. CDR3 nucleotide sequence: TGTGCCAGCAGTTCGGCTAGCGGGACCTACGAGCAGTACTTC.

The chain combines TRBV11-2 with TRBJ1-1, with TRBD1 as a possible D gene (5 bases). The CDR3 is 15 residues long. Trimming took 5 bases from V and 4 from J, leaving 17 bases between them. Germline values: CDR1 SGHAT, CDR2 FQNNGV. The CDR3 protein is CASSPPRGESTEAFF. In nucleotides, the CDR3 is TGTGCCAGCAGCCCCCCTAGGGGCGAGAGCACTGAAGCTTTCTTT.

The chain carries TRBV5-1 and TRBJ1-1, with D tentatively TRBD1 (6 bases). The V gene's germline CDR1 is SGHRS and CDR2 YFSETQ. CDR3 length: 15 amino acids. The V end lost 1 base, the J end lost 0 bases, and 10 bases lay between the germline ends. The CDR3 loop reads CASSLTGSMNTEAFF. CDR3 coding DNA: TGCGCCAGCAGCTTGACAGGGTCTATGAACACTGAAGCTTTCTTT.

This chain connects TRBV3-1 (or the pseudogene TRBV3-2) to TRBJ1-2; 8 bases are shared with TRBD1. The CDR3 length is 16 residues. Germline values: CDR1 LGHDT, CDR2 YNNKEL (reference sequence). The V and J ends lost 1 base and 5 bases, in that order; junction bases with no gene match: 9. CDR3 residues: CASSQGRTGRDYGYTF. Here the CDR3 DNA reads TGTGCCAGCAGCCAAGGGCGGACAGGGAGGGATTATGGCTACACCTTC.

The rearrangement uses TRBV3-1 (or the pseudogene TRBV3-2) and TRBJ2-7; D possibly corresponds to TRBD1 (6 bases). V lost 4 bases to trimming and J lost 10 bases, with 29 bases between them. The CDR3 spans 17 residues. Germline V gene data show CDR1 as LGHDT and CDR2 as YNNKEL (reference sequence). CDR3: CASSLEPSGTSYYGQYF. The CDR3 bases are TGTGCCAGCAGCCTAGAACCTTCAGGGACATCATACTACGGACAGTACTTC.

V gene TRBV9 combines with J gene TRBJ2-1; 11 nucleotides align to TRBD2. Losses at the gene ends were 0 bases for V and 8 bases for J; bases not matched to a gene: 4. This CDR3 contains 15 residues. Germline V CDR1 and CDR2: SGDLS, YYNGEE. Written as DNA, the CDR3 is TGTGCCAGCAGCGTAGGAGGTAGCGGGGGGGATGAGCAGTTCTTC. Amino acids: CASSVGGSGGDEQFF. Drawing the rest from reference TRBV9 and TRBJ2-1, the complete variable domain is DSGVTQTPKHLITATGQRVTLRCSPRSGDLSVYWYQQSLDQGLQFLIQYYNGEERAKGNILERFSAQQFPDLHSELNLSSLELGDSALYFCASSVGGSGGDEQFFGPGTRLTVL.

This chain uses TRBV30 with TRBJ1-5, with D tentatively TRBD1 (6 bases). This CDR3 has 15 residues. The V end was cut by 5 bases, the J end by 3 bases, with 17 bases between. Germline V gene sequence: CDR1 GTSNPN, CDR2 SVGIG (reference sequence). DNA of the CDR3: TGTGCCTGGGAGAAACCGGGACATTTCAATCAGCCCCAGCATTTT. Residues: CAWEKPGHFNQPQHF.

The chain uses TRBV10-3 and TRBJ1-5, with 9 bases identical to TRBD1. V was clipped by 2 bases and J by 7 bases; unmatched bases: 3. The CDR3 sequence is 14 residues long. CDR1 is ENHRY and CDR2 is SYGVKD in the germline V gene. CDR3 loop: CAISETGGRQPQHF. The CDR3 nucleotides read TGTGCCATCAGTGAGACAGGGGGCCGGCAGCCCCAGCATTTT.